The clone carrying this T cell receptor (beta chain) appeared a few times. Its specificity is unknown. The data stem from a study of blood T cells in healthy people across ages. Study-wide findings and caveats: Unsorted PBMCs prevented conclusive naive versus antigen-experienced comparison.

Sample-barcoded 5' priming and a J-beta primer mix drove a second PCR of 7 to 11 cycles. TCRdb reanalysed the 5' RACE reads using MiXCR and keeps one entry per CDR3 protein. The data show roughly 1,800,000 distinct CDR3 sequences, 49% seen once. Trimming stripped 5 bases from V and 2 bases from J, with 18 bases between. This CDR3 is 15 amino acids long. Germline V gene data show CDR1 as DFQATT and CDR2 as SNEGSKA (reference sequence). The genes are TRBV20-1 and TRBJ2-5; either TRBD1 or TRBD2 may supply D (5 bases each). The sample taken for sequencing was blood. This TCR came from a woman aged 40 to 50 in good health. CDR3 sequence (DNA): TGCAGTGCTTCTCGTACGGGACCAAATCAAGAGACCCAGTACTTC. Translation gives CSASRTGPNQETQYF.